The entry below describes one T cell receptor beta chain. The data were taken from a study of blood T cell repertoires in COVID-19. The assay was immunoSEQ multiplex PCR, and TCRdb's table has in-frame clones only and misses some. The profile shows about 150,000 clones, roughly 87% of them singletons. This receptor was obtained from a middle-aged woman who had been exposed to COVID-19. Sequenced material: PBMCs or T cells enriched from blood (not recorded which).

The CDR3 here is CASSEIGKGTDTQYF. The CDR3, as DNA: TGTGCCAGCAGTGAAATCGGGAAGGGCACAGATACGCAGTATTTT. The V gene is TRBV6-4, the J gene TRBJ2-3, with D possibly matching TRBD2 (5 bases). Germline CDR1 reads MRHNA; CDR2 reads SNTAGT. CDR3 size: 15 residues. The V end lost 3 bases, the J end lost 1 base, and 11 bases lay between the germline ends.